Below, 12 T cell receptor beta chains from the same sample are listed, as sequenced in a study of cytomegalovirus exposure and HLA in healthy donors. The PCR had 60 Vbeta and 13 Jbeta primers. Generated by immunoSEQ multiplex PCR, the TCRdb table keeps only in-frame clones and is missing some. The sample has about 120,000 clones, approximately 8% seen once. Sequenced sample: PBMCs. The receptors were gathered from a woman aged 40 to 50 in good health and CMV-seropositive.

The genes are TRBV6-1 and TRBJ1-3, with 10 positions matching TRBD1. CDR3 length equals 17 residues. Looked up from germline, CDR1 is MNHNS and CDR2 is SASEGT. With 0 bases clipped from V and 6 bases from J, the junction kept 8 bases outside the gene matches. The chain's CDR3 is CASSEASGQGGENTIYF. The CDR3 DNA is TGTGCCAGCAGTGAAGCGTCTGGACAGGGGGGAGAAAACACCATATATTTT.

In DNA, the CDR3 is TGTGCCAGCAGTTACTCGATCAGCTATGGCTACACCTTC. This translates into CASSYSISYGYTF. The chain joins TRBV6-5 to TRBJ1-2; D gene ambiguous. The germline V gene has CDR1 MNHEY and CDR2 SVGAGI. This CDR3 contains 13 residues. V was shortened by 0 bases and J by 4 bases, with 6 bases between the two germline ends.

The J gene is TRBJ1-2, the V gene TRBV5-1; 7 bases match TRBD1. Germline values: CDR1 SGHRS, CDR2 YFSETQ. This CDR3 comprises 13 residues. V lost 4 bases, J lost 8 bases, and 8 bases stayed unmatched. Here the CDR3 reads CASSAGQSNGYTF. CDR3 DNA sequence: TGCGCCAGCAGCGCGGGACAGTCGAACGGCTACACCTTC.

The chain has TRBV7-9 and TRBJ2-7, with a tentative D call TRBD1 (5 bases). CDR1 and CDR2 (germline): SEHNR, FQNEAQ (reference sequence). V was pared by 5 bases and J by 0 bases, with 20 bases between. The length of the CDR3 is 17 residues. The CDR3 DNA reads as TGTGCCAGCAGCCGTGTAGACCAGACAGAAATCTCCTACGAGCAGTACTTC. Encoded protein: CASSRVDQTEISYEQYF.

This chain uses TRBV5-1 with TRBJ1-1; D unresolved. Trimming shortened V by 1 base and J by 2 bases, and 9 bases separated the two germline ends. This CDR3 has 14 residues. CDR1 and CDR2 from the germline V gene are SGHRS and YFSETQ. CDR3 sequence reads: CASSLFGGNTEAFF. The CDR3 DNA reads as TGCGCCAGCAGCTTGTTCGGCGGTAACACTGAAGCTTTCTTT.

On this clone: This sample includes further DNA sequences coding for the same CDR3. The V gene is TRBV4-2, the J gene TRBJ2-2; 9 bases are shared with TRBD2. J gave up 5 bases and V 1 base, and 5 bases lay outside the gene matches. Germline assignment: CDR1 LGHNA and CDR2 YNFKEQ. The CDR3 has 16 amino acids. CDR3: CASSQASGGITGELFF. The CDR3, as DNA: TGTGCCAGCAGCCAAGCCAGCGGGGGGATTACCGGGGAGCTGTTTTTT.

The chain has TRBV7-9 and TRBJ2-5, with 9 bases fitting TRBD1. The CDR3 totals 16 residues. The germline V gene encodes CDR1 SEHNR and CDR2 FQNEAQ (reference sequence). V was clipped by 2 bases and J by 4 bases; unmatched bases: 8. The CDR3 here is CASSLTGTGHGETQYF. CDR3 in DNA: TGTGCCAGCAGCTTAACAGGGACAGGGCACGGAGAGACCCAGTACTTC.

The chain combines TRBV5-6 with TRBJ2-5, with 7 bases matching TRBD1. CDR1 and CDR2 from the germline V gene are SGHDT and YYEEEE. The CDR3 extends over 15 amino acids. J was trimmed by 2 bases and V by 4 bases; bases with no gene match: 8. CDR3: CASSVTGTDQETQYF. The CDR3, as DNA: TGTGCCAGCAGCGTAACCGGGACAGATCAAGAGACCCAGTACTTC.

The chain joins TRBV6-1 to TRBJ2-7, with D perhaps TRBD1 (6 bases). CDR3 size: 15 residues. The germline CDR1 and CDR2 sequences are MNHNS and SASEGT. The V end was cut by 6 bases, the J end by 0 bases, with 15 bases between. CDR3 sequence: CASSADSSSSYEQYF. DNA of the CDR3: TGTGCCAGCAGCGCGGACAGTTCTTCCTCCTACGAGCAGTACTTC.

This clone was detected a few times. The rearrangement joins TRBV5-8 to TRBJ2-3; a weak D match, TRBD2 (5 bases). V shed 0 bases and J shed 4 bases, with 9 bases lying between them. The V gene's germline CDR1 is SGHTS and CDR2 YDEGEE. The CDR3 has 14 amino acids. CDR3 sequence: CASSLALASDTQYF. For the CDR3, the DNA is TGTGCCAGCAGCTTGGCGCTAGCTTCAGATACGCAGTATTTT.

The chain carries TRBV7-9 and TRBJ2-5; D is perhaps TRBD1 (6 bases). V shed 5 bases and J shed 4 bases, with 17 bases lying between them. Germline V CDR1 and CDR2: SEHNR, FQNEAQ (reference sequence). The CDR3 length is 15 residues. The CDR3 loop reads CASSPSRGRGETQYF. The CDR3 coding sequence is TGTGCCAGCAGCCCTTCCAGGGGAAGGGGAGAGACCCAGTACTTC.

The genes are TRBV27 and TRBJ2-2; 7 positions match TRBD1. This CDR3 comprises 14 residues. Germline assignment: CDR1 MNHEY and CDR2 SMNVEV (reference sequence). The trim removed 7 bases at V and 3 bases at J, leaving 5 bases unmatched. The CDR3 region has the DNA TGTGCCAGCACCGGACAGGTACACACCGGGGAGCTGTTTTTT. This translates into CASTGQVHTGELFF.